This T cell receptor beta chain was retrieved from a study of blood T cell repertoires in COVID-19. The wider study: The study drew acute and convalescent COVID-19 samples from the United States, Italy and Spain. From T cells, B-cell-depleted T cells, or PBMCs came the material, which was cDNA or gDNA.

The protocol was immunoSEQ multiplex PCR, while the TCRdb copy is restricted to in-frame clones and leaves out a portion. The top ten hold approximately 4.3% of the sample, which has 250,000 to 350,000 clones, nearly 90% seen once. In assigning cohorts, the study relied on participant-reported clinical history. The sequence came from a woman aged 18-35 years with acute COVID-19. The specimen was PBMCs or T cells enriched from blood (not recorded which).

For the CDR3, the DNA is TGTGCCAGCAGCCGGGCCCTTGGAAACACCATATATTTT. Translating gives CASSRALGNTIYF. The chain combines TRBV14 with TRBJ1-3, with unresolved D. The CDR3 has 13 amino acids. V lost 4 bases to trimming and J lost 3 bases, with 7 bases between them. Germline V gene lookup returns CDR1 SGHDN and CDR2 FVKESK.